The rows below give T cell receptor beta chains drawn from one sample of a study of vaccination and CD4 T cells after COVID-19. Their target antigens are unknown. TCRdb itself ran the PCR reads through MiXCR, one entry per CDR3 protein. The profile shows over 10,000 distinct CDR3 sequences, around three fifths of them singletons. The sample taken for sequencing was CD4+ T cells from blood, cultured in vitro. All receptors come from a human donor who had recovered from COVID-19. CDR3s include the opening cysteine and the closing phenylalanine or tryptophan. D genes are given only for firm matches. The size entry is marked missing in some rows and otherwise reads once, few, many or a size class.

size: NA; length: 14; J: TRBJ1-4; D: NA; V: TRBV28; CDR3: CASSLGGLDEKLFF; DNA: TGTGCCAGCAGTTTAGGGGGGCTCGATGAAAAACTGTTTTTT
size: few; length: 16; J: TRBJ1-1; D: TRBD1; V: TRBV6-1; CDR3: CASSQPRTGDGSEAFF; DNA: TGTGCCAGCAGCCAGCCGAGGACAGGGGACGGGTCTGAAGCTTTCTTT
size: NA; length: 13; J: TRBJ1-2; D: NA; V: TRBV6-1; CDR3: CASTLGANYGYTF; DNA: TGTGCCAGCACATTGGGAGCTAACTATGGCTACACCTTC
size: NA; length: 16; J: TRBJ1-1; D: TRBD1; V: TRBV30; CDR3: CAWMNYGTGGSDEAFF; DNA: TGTGCCTGGATGAACTATGGGACAGGGGGATCTGATGAAGCTTTCTTT
size: NA; length: 12; J: TRBJ2-7; D: NA; V: TRBV7-8; CDR3: CASSQIGDEQYF; DNA: TGTGCCAGCAGCCAGATCGGTGACGAGCAGTACTTC
size: NA; length: 15; J: TRBJ2-2; D: NA; V: TRBV2; CDR3: CASGGIAVNTGELFF; DNA: TGTGCCAGCGGGGGGATAGCGGTGAACACCGGGGAGCTGTTTTTT
size: NA; length: 14; J: TRBJ1-1; D: NA; V: TRBV11-2; CDR3: CASNPSGRNTEAFF; DNA: TGTGCCAGCAACCCCTCGGGTCGGAACACTGAAGCTTTCTTT
size: large; length: 14; J: TRBJ1-5; D: NA; V: TRBV4-1; CDR3: CASSQELGRQPQHF; DNA: TGCGCCAGCAGCCAAGAATTGGGGCGCCAGCCCCAGCATTTT
size: NA; length: 15; J: TRBJ2-1; D: TRBD2; V: TRBV7-2; CDR3: CASSSLAGGPNEQFF; DNA: TGTGCCAGCAGCTCCCTAGCGGGAGGGCCCAATGAGCAGTTCTTC
size: NA; length: 12; J: TRBJ1-1; D: NA; V: TRBV15; CDR3: CATSREAGEAFF; DNA: TGTGCCACCAGCAGAGAGGCAGGGGAGGCTTTCTTT
size: NA; length: 14; J: TRBJ1-2; D: NA; V: TRBV18; CDR3: CASSRDGTLVGYTF; DNA: TGTGCCAGCTCACGCGACGGAACCCTGGTAGGCTACACCTTC
size: NA; length: 16; J: TRBJ2-5; D: TRBD2; V: TRBV10-2; CDR3: CASRGLAGGLLETQYF; DNA: TGCGCCAGCAGAGGACTAGCGGGAGGATTATTAGAGACCCAGTACTTC